The source of this T cell receptor beta chain is a study of graft-versus-host responses after intestinal transplantation. The overall study: Grafts that recipients had were multivisceral, liver-intestinal, or isolated intestinal transplants. Tacrolimus and steroids were given for around 3 years to all recipients after anti-thymocyte globulin induction.

TCRdb's table, derived via immunoSEQ multiplex PCR, lists solely in-frame clones and lacks some. The table records more than 90,000 clones, roughly 92% of them present only once. Findings and caveats of the study: Clonal ratios of graft-versus-host to host-versus-graft in allografts were high for patients exhibiting graft-donor T cell macrochimerism. Ileal or blood samples showed some GvH clones first, and such clones were also found in recipient marrow.

The CDR3 extends over 12 amino acids. In regard to this clone: Its antigen is as yet unknown.

The clonotype originates from a human donor who was the organ donor for an intestinal transplant. Sequencing used unstimulated CD4+ T cells sorted from spleen or lymph node cells, obtained before transplant. J is TRBJ2-5 and V is TRBV21-1. The J call may be in error: the DNA end matches TRBJ2-7 better. TRBV21-1 is flagged as a pseudogene. CDR3 sequence: CASGPLFYEQYF. CDR3 nucleotides: TGTGCCTCCGGGCCCCTGTTTTACGAGCAGTACTTC.